This TCR beta chain was sequenced during a study of blood T cells in healthy people across ages. A J-beta primer mix and a sample-barcoded 5' primer were used in a second PCR of about 6 to 12 cycles. TCRdb redid the calling of the 5' RACE reads with MiXCR, one entry per CDR3 protein. Among 900,000 to 950,000 distinct CDR3 sequences listed, roughly 29% were seen once. With respect to this clonotype: The target antigen is unknown.

Findings of the study overall: Fewer expanded clones and more diversity marked long-lived versus aged donors.

These data also featured in a second study, about T cells of mothers and their children.

This sequence was found in a woman between 40 and 55 years old in good health. The sample comprised blood.

The CDR3 region is CASGQGILRKTQYF. The CDR3 DNA reads as TGTGCCAGCGGGCAGGGGATATTGAGGAAGACCCAGTACTTC. The gene calls are TRBV14 and TRBJ2-5; maybe TRBD1 (6 bases). Germline values: CDR1 SGHDN, CDR2 FVKESK. V was cut by 8 bases and J by 6 bases, with 19 bases left in between. The CDR3 runs 14 residues.